This entry features one T cell receptor (beta chain) sequence. The target antigen is unknown. Here immunoSEQ multiplex PCR was the method, and the copy in TCRdb shows in-frame clones only, minus some. The sample lists more than 2 million clones, approximately 96% occurring once. The CDR3 length is 13 residues. Germline V gene data show CDR1 as SGHKS and CDR2 as YYEKEE (reference sequence). The germline V and J ends were trimmed by 0 bases and 4 bases, with 7 bases remaining between them. The data are from a study of shared clonotypes between healthy human individuals. Broader study findings: A generally larger estimated richness was seen in naive subsets than in memory subsets.

The chain is built from TRBV5-5 and TRBJ1-2; no clear D gene. What was sequenced was naive CD4+ T cells sorted from blood. The subset was: CD45RA+ positively selected. This clonotype was obtained from a man between 18 and 35 years old in good health. CDR3 sequence (DNA): TGTGCCAGCAGCTTGGGGGAGATCTATGGCTACACCTTC. Amino acid sequence: CASSLGEIYGYTF.